The rows below give T cell receptor beta chains drawn from one sample of a study of shared clonotypes between healthy human individuals. This table comes from immunoSEQ multiplex PCR, and its TCRdb copy is limited to in-frame clones, with some not included. The sample consists of fewer than 3 million clones, 85% to 95% of them appearing once. Sequencing input: naive CD4+ T cells from PBMCs. The receptor set was obtained from a man between 18 and 29 years old in good health. Some clones in this sample may be carry-over from other donors' samples. Both conserved end residues are part of each CDR3. Each record gives: clone size, D gene, V gene, J gene, CDR3 length, CDR3 DNA, CDR3 protein. D genes are given only for firm matches. Expanded clones are given a class, and other clones once, few, many or no size at all.

>-|-|TRBV14|TRBJ2-6|18
TGTGCCAGCAGCCAAGGAAAGTGGGGAGCTGGTGGGGCCAACGTCCTGACTTTC
CASSQGKWGAGGANVLTF
>-|-|TRBV5-4|TRBJ1-1|14
TGTGCCAGCAGCCGCGAAGGGGTGGCAACTGAAGCTTTCTTT
CASSREGVATEAFF
>-|-|TRBV6-5|TRBJ2-6|15
TGTGCCAGCACCCTGGGGGCTGCTGGGGCCAACGTCCTGACTTTC
CASTLGAAGANVLTF
>-|TRBD2|TRBV30|TRBJ2-3|15
TGTGCCTGGAGTGTACTAGCGACCCTCACAGATACGCAGTATTTT
CAWSVLATLTDTQYF
>-|-|TRBV7-5|TRBJ2-7|15
TGTGCCAGAAGCTGGACCCCCTGGGGCTCCTACGAGCAGTACTTC
CARSWTPWGSYEQYF
>-|TRBD2|TRBV11-2|TRBJ2-1|15
TGTGCCAGCAGCTCCGTAGCGGGCACCTACAATGAGCAGTTCTTC
CASSSVAGTYNEQFF
>-|-|TRBV21-1|TRBJ2-3|16
TGTGCCAGCAGCAACCAACGAGGGCTGGGGACAGATACGCAGTATTTT
CASSNQRGLGTDTQYF
>-|-|TRBV29-1|TRBJ1-1|10
TGCAGCGTAGGAGTCACTGAAGCTTTCTTT
CSVGVTEAFF
>-|-|TRBV4-1|TRBJ1-1|15
TGCGCCAGCAGCCGAATCTTGGGGGAGAACACTGAAGCTTTCTTT
CASSRILGENTEAFF
>-|-|TRBV2|TRBJ1-2|13
TGTGCCACCCCGAGTCGGAGAGACTATGGCTACACCTTC
CATPSRRDYGYTF
>-|-|TRBV7-2|TRBJ1-4|17
TGTGCCAGCAGCCGCAAACCGATTCAAGGGACTAATGAAAAACTGTTTTTT
CASSRKPIQGTNEKLFF
>-|-|TRBV19|TRBJ1-1|13
TGTGCCAGTGGATGGGGGGTGAACACTGAAGCTTTCTTT
CASGWGVNTEAFF
>-|-|TRBV7-3|TRBJ1-1|14
TGTGCCAGCAGTTTGGGGGCGAGAAACACTGAAGCTTTCTTT
CASSLGARNTEAFF
>-|TRBD1|TRBV28|TRBJ2-7|21
TGTACTCAACGGGTTGGCGACAGGGGAGCCGGGACTTCCCCGCCCCACTACGAGCAGTACTTC
CTQRVGDRGAGTSPPHYEQYF
>-|-|TRBV6-4|TRBJ1-2|13
TGTGCCAGGACTCGGAGGTTTTTCGATGGCTACACCTTC
CARTRRFFDGYTF
>-|TRBD1|TRBV9|TRBJ2-2|15
TGTGCCAGCAGCGTAGCGCAGGGGGCCGACGGGGAGCTGTTTTTT
CASSVAQGADGELFF
>-|-|TRBV5-1|TRBJ2-3|13
TGCGCCAGCAGTCAAGGGTTGACAGATACGCAGTATTTT
CASSQGLTDTQYF
>-|-|TRBV18|TRBJ2-7|16
TGTGCCAGCTCACCACCACGGACAGTACCCTCCTACGAGCAGTACTTC
CASSPPRTVPSYEQYF
>few|-|TRBV4-2|TRBJ1-1|20
TGTGCCAGCAGCCAAGATGTTGGGACGGGATCAAGTTGGGGAAACACTGAAGCTTTCTTT
CASSQDVGTGSSWGNTEAFF
>-|TRBD1|TRBV9|TRBJ2-7|15
TGTGCCAGCAGCGTTGGACAGGGGGAGGCCTACGAGCAGTACTTC
CASSVGQGEAYEQYF
>-|-|TRBV27|TRBJ2-7|15
TGTGCCAGCAGAAAACCGACAGGATACTCCTACGAGCAGTACTTC
CASRKPTGYSYEQYF
>-|-|TRBV7-7|TRBJ2-1|13
TGTGCCAGCAGCTCCGGACTATCCAATGAGCAGTTCTTC
CASSSGLSNEQFF
>-|TRBD2|TRBV6-6|TRBJ2-1|13
TGTGCCAGCACTCTAACTAGCGCCAATGAGCAGTTCTTC
CASTLTSANEQFF
>-|-|TRBV5-1|TRBJ2-7|14
TGCGCCAGCAGTCCCGGCGGGTCTCGAGGCGAGCAGTACTTC
CASSPGGSRGEQYF
>-|TRBD1|TRBV2|TRBJ2-2|13
TGTGCCACCCGGACAGGTTGGACCGGGGAGCTGTTTTTT
CATRTGWTGELFF
>-|TRBD2|TRBV7-2|TRBJ2-3|14
TGTGCCAGCAGGTCGGGACTAGCGGCAGATACGCAGTATTTT
CASRSGLAADTQYF
>-|TRBD2|TRBV5-1|TRBJ2-3|16
TGCGCCAGCAGCTTGGTTGGGACTAGCGCCATGGATACGCAGTATTTT
CASSLVGTSAMDTQYF
>-|-|TRBV7-2|TRBJ1-1|13
TGTGCCAGCAGCTTACAAAAGAACACTGAAGCTTTCTTT
CASSLQKNTEAFF
>-|-|TRBV10-3|TRBJ2-3|13
TGTGCCATCGGCGTGACTAGCACAGATACGCAGTATTTT
CAIGVTSTDTQYF
>-|TRBD1|TRBV5-4|TRBJ2-7|14
TGTGCCAGCAGCACCGGGACAGGGCTCTCCGAGCAGTACTTC
CASSTGTGLSEQYF
>-|-|TRBV7-3|TRBJ2-1|13
TGTGCCAGCAGTCTAGCGCCTAACAATGAGCAGTTCTTC
CASSLAPNNEQFF
>-|TRBD1|TRBV10-2|TRBJ1-1|14
TGCGCCAGCACAGACAGGGGGGGGAACACTGAAGCTTTCTTT
CASTDRGGNTEAFF
>-|-|TRBV6-6|TRBJ1-2|13
TGTGCCAGCAGATCAGGGGAATTTGATGGCTACACCTTC
CASRSGEFDGYTF
>few|TRBD1|TRBV29-1|TRBJ2-7|13
TGCAGCGTTGCAAGGGACAGCCAGTACGAGCAGTACTTC
CSVARDSQYEQYF
>-|TRBD1|TRBV7-6|TRBJ2-2|14
TGTGCCGGAACCAAGACAGGGAGCACCGGGGAGCTGTTTTTT
CAGTKTGSTGELFF
>-|-|TRBV28|TRBJ2-7|12
TGTGCCAGCAGTCTTAGCTCCTACGAGCAGTACTTC
CASSLSSYEQYF
>-|TRBD2|TRBV9|TRBJ2-5|17
TGTGCCAGCAGCCCCGGACTAGCGGGAGGGCCACAAGAGACCCAGTACTTC
CASSPGLAGGPQETQYF
>-|TRBD1|TRBV28|TRBJ2-7|15
TGTGCCAGTACAACTTCGGACAGGGGGCGCGACGAGCAGTACTTC
CASTTSDRGRDEQYF
>-|TRBD2|TRBV30|TRBJ2-1|20
TGTGCCTGGAGTGCCGGGAAGCGGGAGGGACGCCGAAGAATCTACAATGAGCAGTTCTTC
CAWSAGKREGRRRIYNEQFF
>-|-|TRBV5-1|TRBJ1-6|15
TGCGCCAGCAGCTTGGAGTTCGGGGTAGGTTCACCCCTCCACTTT
CASSLEFGVGSPLHF